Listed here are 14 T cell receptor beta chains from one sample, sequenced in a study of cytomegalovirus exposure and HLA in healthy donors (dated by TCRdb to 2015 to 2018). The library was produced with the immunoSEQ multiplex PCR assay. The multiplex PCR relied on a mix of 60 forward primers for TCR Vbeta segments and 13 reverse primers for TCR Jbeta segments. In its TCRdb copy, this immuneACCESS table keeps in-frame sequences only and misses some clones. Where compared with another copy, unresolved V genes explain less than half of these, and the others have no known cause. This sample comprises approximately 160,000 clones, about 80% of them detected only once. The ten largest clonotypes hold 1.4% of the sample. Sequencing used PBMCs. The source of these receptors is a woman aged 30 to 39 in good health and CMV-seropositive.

The CDR3 nucleotides read TGCAGCGTCTTAGGGGACCAAGAGACCCAGTACTTC. The encoded protein is CSVLGDQETQYF. The V call is TRBV29-1, the J call TRBJ2-5; possibly TRBD1 for D (5 bases). CDR3 size: 12 residues. The V end was cut by 6 bases, the J end by 0 bases, with 8 bases between. Germline loops: CDR1 SQVTM, CDR2 ANQGSEA.

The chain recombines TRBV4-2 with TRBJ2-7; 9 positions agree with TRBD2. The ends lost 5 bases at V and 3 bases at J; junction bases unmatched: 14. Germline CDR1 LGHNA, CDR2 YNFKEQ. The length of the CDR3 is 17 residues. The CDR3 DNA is TGTGCCAGCAGCGTTCAGAGGACAGCGGGAGGCAACTACGAGCAGTACTTC. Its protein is CASSVQRTAGGNYEQYF.

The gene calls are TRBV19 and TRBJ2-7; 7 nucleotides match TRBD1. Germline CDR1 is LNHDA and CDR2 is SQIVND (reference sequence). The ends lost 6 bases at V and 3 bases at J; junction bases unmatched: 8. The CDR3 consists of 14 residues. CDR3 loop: CASSIRDRGYEQYF. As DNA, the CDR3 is TGTGCCAGTAGCATACGGGACAGAGGCTACGAGCAGTACTTC.

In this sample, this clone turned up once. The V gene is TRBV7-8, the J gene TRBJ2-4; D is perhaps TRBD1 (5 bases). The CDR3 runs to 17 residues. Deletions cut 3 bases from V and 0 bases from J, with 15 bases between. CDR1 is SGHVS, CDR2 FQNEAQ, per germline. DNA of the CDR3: TGTGCCAGCAGCTTCTCCAAAAACCAGGGAGCCAAAAACATTCAGTACTTC. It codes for CASSFSKNQGAKNIQYF.

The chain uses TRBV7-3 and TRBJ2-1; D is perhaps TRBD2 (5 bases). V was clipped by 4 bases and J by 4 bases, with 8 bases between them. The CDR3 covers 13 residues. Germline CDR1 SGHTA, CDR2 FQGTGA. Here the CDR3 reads CASSSSGYNEQFF. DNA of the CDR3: TGTGCCAGCAGCTCCAGCGGATACAATGAGCAGTTCTTC.

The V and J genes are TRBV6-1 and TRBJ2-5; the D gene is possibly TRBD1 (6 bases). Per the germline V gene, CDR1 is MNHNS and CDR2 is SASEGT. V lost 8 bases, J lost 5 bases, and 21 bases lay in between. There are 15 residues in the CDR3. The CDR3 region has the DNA TGTGCCAGCCAGGGGCGGACTGGCTCTGGGGAGACCCAGTACTTC. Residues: CASQGRTGSGETQYF.

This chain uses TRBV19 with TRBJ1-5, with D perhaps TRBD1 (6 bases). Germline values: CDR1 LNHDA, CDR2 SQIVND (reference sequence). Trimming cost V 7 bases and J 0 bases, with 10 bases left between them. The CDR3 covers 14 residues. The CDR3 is CASTGQISNQPQHF. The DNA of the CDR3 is TGTGCCAGTACCGGACAGATTAGCAATCAGCCCCAGCATTTT.

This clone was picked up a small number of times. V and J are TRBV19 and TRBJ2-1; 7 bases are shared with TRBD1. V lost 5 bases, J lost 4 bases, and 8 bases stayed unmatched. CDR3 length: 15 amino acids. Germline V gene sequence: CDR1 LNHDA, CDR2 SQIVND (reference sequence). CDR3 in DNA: TGTGCCAGTAGTCCATCTAACAGGGGATACAATGAGCAGTTCTTC. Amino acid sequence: CASSPSNRGYNEQFF.

Written as DNA, the CDR3 is TGTGCCAGCAGCGCACGACAGGGGGCGGGAAACATTCAGTACTTC. Protein sequence: CASSARQGAGNIQYF. This chain uses TRBV5-4 with TRBJ2-4, with TRBD1 matching over 10 bases. The length of the CDR3 is 15 residues. V gave up 4 bases and J gave up 6 bases; unmatched junction bases: 7. Germline values: CDR1 SGHNT, CDR2 YYREEE (reference sequence).

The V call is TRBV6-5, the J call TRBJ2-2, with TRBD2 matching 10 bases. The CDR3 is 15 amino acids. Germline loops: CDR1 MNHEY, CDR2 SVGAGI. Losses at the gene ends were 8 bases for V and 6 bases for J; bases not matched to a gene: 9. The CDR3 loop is CASSEGLAQAGELFF. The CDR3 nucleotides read TGTGCCAGCTCCGAGGGACTAGCGCAGGCCGGGGAGCTGTTTTTT.

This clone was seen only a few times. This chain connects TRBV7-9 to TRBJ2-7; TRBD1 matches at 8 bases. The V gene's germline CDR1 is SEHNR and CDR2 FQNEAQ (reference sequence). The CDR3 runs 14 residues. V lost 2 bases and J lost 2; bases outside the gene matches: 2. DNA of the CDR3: TGTGCCAGCAGCTTAACAGGGGGGACCTACGAGCAGTACTTC. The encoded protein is CASSLTGGTYEQYF.

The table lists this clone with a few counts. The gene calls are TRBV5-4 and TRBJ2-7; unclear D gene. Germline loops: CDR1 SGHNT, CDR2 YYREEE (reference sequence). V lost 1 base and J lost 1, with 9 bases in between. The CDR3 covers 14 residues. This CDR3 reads CASSLWATSYEQYF. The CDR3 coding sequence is TGTGCCAGCAGCTTGTGGGCCACGTCCTACGAGCAGTACTTC.

The CDR3 sequence is CASSIYRSVTEAFF. The CDR3 DNA sequence: TGTGCCAGCAGTATTTACAGGTCGGTGACTGAAGCTTTCTTT. The chain couples TRBV28 to TRBJ1-1, with a possible D match to TRBD1 (5 bases). The CDR3 length is 14 residues. V was clipped by 5 bases and J by 5 bases, with 15 bases between them. Germline lookup yields CDR1 MDHEN and CDR2 SYDVKM.

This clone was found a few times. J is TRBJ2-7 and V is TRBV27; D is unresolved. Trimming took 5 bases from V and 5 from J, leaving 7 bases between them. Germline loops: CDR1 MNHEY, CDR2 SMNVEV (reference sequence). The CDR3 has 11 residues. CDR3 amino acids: CASSLFDEQYF. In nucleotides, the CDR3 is TGTGCCAGCAGTCTATTCGACGAGCAGTACTTC.